This is a list of T cell receptor beta chains from one sample in a study of blood T cell repertoires in COVID-19. Using immunoSEQ multiplex PCR, the repertoire was profiled, and TCRdb retains in-frame clones only, with some absent. The sample shows approximately 230,000 clones, approximately 84% of them seen only once. Sequenced: PBMCs or T cells enriched from blood (not recorded which). The receptor set was obtained from a young man who had recovered from COVID-19. The conserved cysteine and the conserved F or W are not part of the CDR3 here.

TRBV11-3,ASSSERLGTNTDTQY
TRBV4-1,ASSQGRGGSQPQH
TRBV21-1,ASIPGLMTSTAGELF
TRBV6-5,ARRDRNYGYT
TRBV27,ASSFSGDHEQY
TRBV30,AWSVPPVPNTEAF
TRBV7-6,ASSFGGGTDTQY
TRBV7-8,ASSRIGPGRTDTQY
TRBV2,ASSERGAGETQY
TRBV6-1,ASSEAQRYEQY
TRBV15,ATSRGDSNNEKLF
TRBV24-1,ATNSGQGGDTGYT
TRBV7-9,ASSFGLNEKLF
TRBV28,ASSLPNTGAYGYT